The 9 T cell receptor beta chains listed next were all sequenced from one sample in a study of blood T cell repertoires in COVID-19. The assay was immunoSEQ multiplex PCR, and TCRdb's table has in-frame clones only and misses some. This table has roughly 120,000 clones, 85% to 90% appearing once. The sequenced material came from peripheral blood. The receptor source for this set is a man older than 75 with acute or convalescent COVID-19.

The rearrangement joins TRBV24-1 to TRBJ1-2; 10 positions agree with TRBD1. Germline CDR1 reads KGHDR; CDR2 reads SFDVKD. The CDR3 loop spans 15 amino acids. The junction had 4 bases not matched to a gene; V was cut back by 5 bases and J by 2 bases. CDR3 amino acids: CATSGGTGENYGYTF. In DNA, the CDR3 is TGTGCCACCAGTGGAGGGACAGGGGAGAACTATGGCTACACCTTC.

The chain links TRBV11-3 to TRBJ2-7, with D possibly matching TRBD1 (7 bases). This CDR3 comprises 15 residues. Between the trimmed V and J ends, which lost 5 bases and 3 bases, there was a span of 17 bases. Germline values: CDR1 SGHNT, CDR2 YENEEA. CDR3 in amino acids: CASSPQGGQSYEQYF. The CDR3 region has the DNA TGTGCCAGCAGCCCCCAGGGGGGACAGAGCTACGAGCAGTACTTC.

The chain carries TRBV2 and TRBJ1-6, with D perhaps matching TRBD1 (5 bases). Per germline, CDR1 SNHLY and CDR2 FYNNEI. The V and J ends lost 4 bases and 7 bases respectively, with 11 bases between them. The CDR3 is made up of 14 amino acids. CDR3 sequence (DNA): TGTGCCAGCAGTGGCAGGGTGTTCAATTCACCCCTCCACTTT. Protein: CASSGRVFNSPLHF.

CDR3 sequence reads: CASSPPGWIEQFF. DNA for the CDR3: TGTGCCAGCAGTCCCCCGGGTTGGATTGAGCAGTTCTTC. The rearrangement uses TRBV6-5 and TRBJ2-1, with D hard to call. The V end lost 5 bases, the J end lost 9 bases, and 14 bases lay between the germline ends. Germline CDR1 is MNHEY and CDR2 is SVGAGI. This CDR3 is 13 amino acids long.

The V and J genes are TRBV28 and TRBJ1-4; D remains unclear. The CDR3 covers 15 residues. In germline, CDR1 is MDHEN, CDR2 SYDVKM. Trimming removed 6 bases from V and 0 bases from J, with 11 bases in between. The chain's CDR3 is CASRLALSTNEKLFF. The CDR3 DNA sequence: TGTGCCAGCAGGCTAGCGCTGTCAACTAATGAAAAACTGTTTTTT.

The J gene is TRBJ1-2, the V gene TRBV28; D remains ambiguous. The V gene lost 2 bases and the J gene lost 5 bases, with 15 bases spanning the gap. The CDR3 extends over 15 amino acids. Germline CDR1 is MDHEN and CDR2 is SYDVKM. Here the CDR3 reads CASSLGVSRSYGYTF. CDR3 bases: TGTGCCAGCAGTTTAGGAGTATCAAGATCGTATGGCTACACCTTC.

This chain links TRBV28 with TRBJ1-2; 8 bases agree with TRBD1. This CDR3 region has 14 residues. Germline assignment: CDR1 MDHEN and CDR2 SYDVKM. J gave up 3 bases and V 5 bases, and 5 bases lay outside the gene matches. The CDR3 protein is CASSAGTGYYGYTF. The DNA of the CDR3 is TGTGCCAGCAGTGCCGGGACAGGTTACTATGGCTACACCTTC.

The chain couples TRBV5-1 to TRBJ2-1; 10 bases match TRBD1. Germline lookup yields CDR1 SGHRS and CDR2 YFSETQ. V dropped 0 bases and J dropped 7; count of bases not matched to a gene: 4. The CDR3 has 15 residues. CDR3 sequence: CASSLDPGQGNEQFF. The CDR3 region has the DNA TGCGCCAGCAGCTTGGATCCGGGACAGGGGAATGAGCAGTTCTTC.

The rearrangement joins TRBV6-2 or TRBV6-3 to TRBJ1-6; D remains ambiguous. The CDR3 covers 17 residues. The V gene's germline CDR1 is MNHEY and CDR2 SVGEGT. V was shortened by 0 bases and J by 10 bases, with 19 bases between the two germline ends. The CDR3 coding sequence is TGTGCCAGCAGTTACTCGACGGCGGCTACTAGAGGATCACCCCTCCACTTT. Protein: CASSYSTAATRGSPLHF.